What follows are 15 T cell receptor beta chains derived from one specimen sequenced in a study of blood T cell repertoires in COVID-19. TCRdb's table, derived via immunoSEQ multiplex PCR, lists solely in-frame clones and lacks some. The table lists 350,000 to 450,000 clones, 80% to 90% of them singletons. Sequencing input: PBMCs or T cells enriched from blood (not recorded which). The receptors here all came from a man aged 25-45 years who had recovered from COVID-19.

V usage is TRBV29-1 and J usage is TRBJ2-1; TRBD1 is a possible D gene (6 bases). CDR3 length: 14 amino acids. V shed 6 bases and J shed 5 bases, with 17 bases lying between them. In germline, CDR1 is SQVTM, CDR2 ANQGSEA. The CDR3 reads CSVDPGQIDNEQFF. DNA for the CDR3: TGCAGCGTGGATCCAGGACAGATAGACAATGAGCAGTTCTTC.

V usage is TRBV28 and J usage is TRBJ2-5; TRBD1 aligns across 10 bases. The CDR3 contains 13 residues. With V trimmed by 7 bases and J by 6 bases, 5 bases remained unmatched. Germline CDR1 MDHEN, CDR2 SYDVKM. In nucleotides, the CDR3 is TGTGCCAGCACCTGGACAGGGGGGAAGACCCAGTACTTC. It is translated as CASTWTGGKTQYF.

The chain employs TRBV18 and TRBJ2-4, with D possibly being TRBD1 (6 bases). This CDR3 region has 14 residues. V was pared by 0 bases and J by 9 bases, with 12 bases between. Germline CDR1 is KGHSH and CDR2 is LQKENI. The CDR3 nucleotides read TGTGCCAGCTCACCACCGATGGGGGCTGGCATTCAGTACTTC. Encoded protein: CASSPPMGAGIQYF.

The chain carries TRBV29-1 and TRBJ1-2; D gene unclear. V lost 3 bases, J lost 8 bases, and 19 bases lay in between. Per germline, CDR1 SQVTM and CDR2 ANQGSEA. The CDR3 consists of 14 residues. The CDR3 nucleotides are TGCAGCGTTGATGTGGTTCGCGGAACCGCGGGCTACACCTTC. Amino acids: CSVDVVRGTAGYTF.

Concerning this clone itself: Other nucleotide sequences from this sample produce the same CDR3. The rearrangement uses TRBV5-1 and TRBJ2-2, with unresolved D. The CDR3 consists of 14 residues. Germline CDR1 and CDR2: SGHRS and YFSETQ. The ends were cut back, 4 bases at V and 2 bases at J, with 9 bases in the middle. CDR3 residues: CASSLNRNTGELFF. The CDR3 DNA is TGCGCCAGCAGCCTCAACAGAAACACCGGGGAGCTGTTTTTT. The full variable domain, rest sourced from reference TRBV5-1 and TRBJ2-2, is KAGVTQTPRYLIKTRGQQVTLSCSPISGHRSVSWYQQTPGQGLQFLFEYFSETQRNKGNFPGRFSGRQFSNSRSEMNVSTLELGDSALYLCASSLNRNTGELFFGEGSRLTVL.

The chain links TRBV2 to TRBJ2-5; D perhaps matches TRBD1 (6 bases). The V end lost 7 bases, the J end lost 2 bases, and 11 bases lay between the germline ends. Germline V gene sequence: CDR1 SNHLY, CDR2 FYNNEI. This CDR3 has 13 amino acids. In DNA, the CDR3 is TGTGCCAGCACCGGACAGACACAAGAGACCCAGTACTTC. Translating it yields CASTGQTQETQYF.

The gene calls are TRBV27 and TRBJ2-1; a weak D match, TRBD2 (6 bases). V gave up 8 bases and J gave up 5 bases, with 10 bases separating them. The germline V gene has CDR1 MNHEY and CDR2 SMNVEV (reference sequence). The CDR3 covers 12 residues. This chain's CDR3 is CASREPNNEQFF. CDR3 nucleotide sequence: TGTGCCAGCCGGGAGCCGAACAATGAGCAGTTCTTC.

The V and J genes are TRBV29-1 and TRBJ2-1; the match to TRBD1 covers 11 bases. CDR3 length: 14 amino acids. In germline, CDR1 is SQVTM, CDR2 ANQGSEA. The J segment lost 4 bases and the V segment lost 6 bases, leaving 5 bases of the junction unmatched. The CDR3 is CSVAGTGGYNEQFF. CDR3 in DNA: TGCAGCGTCGCCGGGACAGGGGGTTACAATGAGCAGTTCTTC.

This chain connects TRBV10-3 to TRBJ1-6, with 8 bases that match TRBD1. The V gene's germline CDR1 is ENHRY and CDR2 SYGVKD. The CDR3 has 14 residues. The ends lost 10 bases at V and 5 bases at J; junction bases unmatched: 7. The CDR3 nucleotides are TGTGCCACGATGGACAGGGTGAATAATTCACCCCTCCACTTT. It specifies CATMDRVNNSPLHF.

This chain connects TRBV5-1 to TRBJ2-7; the match to TRBD1 covers 10 bases. V shed 4 bases, J shed 3 bases, and the junction held 4 bases outside the gene matches. The germline gives CDR1 SGHRS, CDR2 YFSETQ. The CDR3 is made up of 14 amino acids. The CDR3 reads CASSHGQGGYEQYF. The CDR3 region has the DNA TGCGCCAGCAGCCATGGACAGGGGGGCTACGAGCAGTACTTC.

V usage is TRBV6-5 and J usage is TRBJ2-3, with 8 bases that match TRBD2. The CDR3 contains 16 residues. Unmatched junction bases numbered 12, after V lost 4 bases and J lost 6 bases. The germline V gene encodes CDR1 MNHEY and CDR2 SVGAGI. CDR3 region: CASSLTSVAGTDTQYF. CDR3 coding DNA: TGTGCCAGCAGTTTGACTAGCGTTGCCGGAACCGATACGCAGTATTTT.

The V call is TRBV2, the J call TRBJ2-7; TRBD2 might be the D (6 bases). V dropped 0 bases and J dropped 1 base, with 13 bases sitting between them. The CDR3 runs to 16 residues. Germline CDR1 and CDR2: SNHLY and FYNNEI. CDR3 amino acids: CASSEAPGRFSYEQYF. In DNA form, the CDR3 reads TGTGCCAGCAGTGAAGCCCCAGGGAGGTTTTCCTACGAGCAGTACTTC.

The chain has TRBV28 and TRBJ1-5, with D possibly matching TRBD1 (5 bases). CDR1 and CDR2 (germline): MDHEN, SYDVKM. The CDR3 spans 14 residues. Trimming left V 8 bases short and J 2 bases short, with 13 bases between. CDR3 protein: CASSGGDGNQPQHF. DNA of the CDR3: TGTGCCAGCTCTGGAGGGGATGGCAATCAGCCCCAGCATTTT.

This chain connects TRBV28 to TRBJ1-1; TRBD1 matches at 7 bases. V lost 6 bases, J lost 5 bases, and 6 bases stayed unmatched. The CDR3 contains 13 residues. Per germline, CDR1 MDHEN and CDR2 SYDVKM. The DNA of the CDR3 is TGTGCCAGCAGGTCGGGACAGAGGACTGAAGCTTTCTTT. Translating it yields CASRSGQRTEAFF.

The V call is TRBV15, the J call TRBJ1-2, with a weak D call TRBD1 (5 bases). Trimming removed 1 base at V and 4 bases at J, with 13 bases between. CDR3 length: 15 residues. The germline V gene has CDR1 LNHNV and CDR2 YYDKDF (reference sequence). The CDR3 coding sequence is TGTGCCACCAGCAGAGGTGGGGCGGGGGGCTATGGCTACACCTTC. Encoded protein: CATSRGGAGGYGYTF.